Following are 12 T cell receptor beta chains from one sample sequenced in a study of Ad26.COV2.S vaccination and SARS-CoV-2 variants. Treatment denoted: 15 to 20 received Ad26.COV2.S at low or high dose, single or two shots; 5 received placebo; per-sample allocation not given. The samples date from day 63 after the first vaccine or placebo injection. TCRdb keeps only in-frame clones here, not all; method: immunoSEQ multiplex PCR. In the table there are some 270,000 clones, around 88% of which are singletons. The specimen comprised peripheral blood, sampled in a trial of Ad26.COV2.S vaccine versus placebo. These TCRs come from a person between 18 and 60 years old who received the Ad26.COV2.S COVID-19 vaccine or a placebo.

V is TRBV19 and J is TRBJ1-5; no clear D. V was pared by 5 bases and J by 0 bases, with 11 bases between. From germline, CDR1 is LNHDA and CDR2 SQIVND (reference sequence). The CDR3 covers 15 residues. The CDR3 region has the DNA TGTGCCAGTAGTCCGTTTACATATAGCAATCAGCCCCAGCATTTT. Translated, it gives CASSPFTYSNQPQHF.

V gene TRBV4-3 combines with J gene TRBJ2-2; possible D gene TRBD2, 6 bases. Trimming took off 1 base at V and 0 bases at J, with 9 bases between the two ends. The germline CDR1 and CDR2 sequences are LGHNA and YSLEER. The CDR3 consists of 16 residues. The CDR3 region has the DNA TGCGCCAGCAGCCAAGGGAGACTAGCGAACACCGGGGAGCTGTTTTTT. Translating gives CASSQGRLANTGELFF.

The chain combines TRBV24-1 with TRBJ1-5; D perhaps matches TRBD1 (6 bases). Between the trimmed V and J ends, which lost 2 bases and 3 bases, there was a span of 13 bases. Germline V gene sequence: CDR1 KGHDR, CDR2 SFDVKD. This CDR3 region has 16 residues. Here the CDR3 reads CATSDSYRAINQPQHF. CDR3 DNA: TGTGCCACCAGTGATTCTTACAGGGCCATCAATCAGCCCCAGCATTTT.

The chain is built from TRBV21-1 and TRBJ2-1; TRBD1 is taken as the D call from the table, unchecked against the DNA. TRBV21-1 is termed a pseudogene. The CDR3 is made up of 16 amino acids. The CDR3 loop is CASSKSRDRVPAEQFF. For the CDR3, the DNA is TGTGCTAGCAGCAAATCCCGGGACAGGGTGCCAGCTGAGCAGTTCTTC.

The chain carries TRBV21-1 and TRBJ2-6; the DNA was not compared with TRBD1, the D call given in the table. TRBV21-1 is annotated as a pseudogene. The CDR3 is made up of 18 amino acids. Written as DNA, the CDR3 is TGTGCCAGCAGCCAGGCCAGTCTCGGCCTTTCTGGGGCCAACGTCCTGACTTTC. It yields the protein CASSQASLGLSGANVLTF.

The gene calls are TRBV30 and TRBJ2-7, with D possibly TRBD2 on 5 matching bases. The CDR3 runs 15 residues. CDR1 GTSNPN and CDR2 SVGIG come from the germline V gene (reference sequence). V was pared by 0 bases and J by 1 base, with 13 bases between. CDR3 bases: TGTGCCTGGAGTGTACAGAGAGGGTTGTCCTACGAGCAGTACTTC. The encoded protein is CAWSVQRGLSYEQYF.

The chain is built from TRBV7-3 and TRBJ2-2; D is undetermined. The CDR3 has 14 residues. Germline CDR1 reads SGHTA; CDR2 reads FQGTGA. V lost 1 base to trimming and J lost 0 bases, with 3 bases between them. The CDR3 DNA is TGTGCCAGCAGCTTAAACACGAACACCGGGGAGCTGTTTTTT. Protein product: CASSLNTNTGELFF.

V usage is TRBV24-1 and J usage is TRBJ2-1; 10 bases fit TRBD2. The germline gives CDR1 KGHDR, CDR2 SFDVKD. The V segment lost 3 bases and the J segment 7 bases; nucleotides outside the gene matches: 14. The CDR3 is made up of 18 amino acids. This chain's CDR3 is CATSDPIPGASGSNEQFF. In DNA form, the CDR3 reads TGTGCCACCAGTGATCCCATCCCAGGGGCTAGCGGGAGTAATGAGCAGTTCTTC.

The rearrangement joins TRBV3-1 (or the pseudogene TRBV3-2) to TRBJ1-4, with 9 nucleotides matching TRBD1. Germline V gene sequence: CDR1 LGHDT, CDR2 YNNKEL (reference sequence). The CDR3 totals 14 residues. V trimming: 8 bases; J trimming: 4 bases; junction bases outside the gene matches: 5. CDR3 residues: CASGQGTNNEKLFF. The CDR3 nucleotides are TGTGCCAGCGGACAGGGGACCAATAATGAAAAACTGTTTTTT.

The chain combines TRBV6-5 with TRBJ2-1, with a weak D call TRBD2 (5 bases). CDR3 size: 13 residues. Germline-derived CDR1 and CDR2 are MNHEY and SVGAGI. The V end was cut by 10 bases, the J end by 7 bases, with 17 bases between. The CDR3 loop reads CATRDSGWNEQFF. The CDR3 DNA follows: TGTGCCACCCGGGATTCTGGGTGGAATGAGCAGTTCTTC.

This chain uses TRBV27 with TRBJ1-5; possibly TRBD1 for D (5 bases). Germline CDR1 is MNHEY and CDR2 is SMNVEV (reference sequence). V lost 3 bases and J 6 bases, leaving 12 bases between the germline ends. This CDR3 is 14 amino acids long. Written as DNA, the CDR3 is TGTGCCAGCAGTTTTGGGAGGGGTGGTCAGCCCCAGCATTTT. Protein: CASSFGRGGQPQHF.

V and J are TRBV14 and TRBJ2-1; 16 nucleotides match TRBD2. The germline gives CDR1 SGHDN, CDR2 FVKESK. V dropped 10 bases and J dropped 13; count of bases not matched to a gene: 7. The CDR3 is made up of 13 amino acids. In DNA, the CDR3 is TGTGCCATTTTCGGGACTAGCGGGAGGGCCCAGTTCTTC. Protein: CAIFGTSGRAQFF.